These T cell receptor beta chains were read from a single sample in a study of OX40 agonist ivuxolimab in advanced cancers. Generated by immunoSEQ multiplex PCR, the TCRdb table keeps only in-frame clones and is missing some. Among roughly 60,000 clones listed, 80% to 90% were seen once. The sample here was CD4+ or CD8+ T cells sorted from blood, taken in a trial of the OX40 agonist ivuxolimab. These receptors all come from an adult with an advanced solid tumor such as melanoma, head and neck, liver or kidney cancer. CDR3s include the opening cysteine and the closing phenylalanine or tryptophan. D genes are given only for firm matches. For some rows the clone size is stated as once, few or many, or as a class when expanded; others skip it.

>TRBJ2-7|TRBV25-1|TRBD2|NA
CASRDSGSSYEQYF
TGTGCCAGCAGAGATAGCGGGAGCTCCTACGAGCAGTACTTC
>TRBJ2-1|TRBV7-9|TRBD2|NA
CASSLIGTSGSSYNEQFF
TGTGCCAGCAGCTTAATCGGGACTAGCGGGAGTTCCTACAATGAGCAGTTCTTC
>TRBJ1-1|TRBV19|NA|NA
CASSIVQGEAFF
TGTGCCAGTAGTATCGTCCAGGGTGAAGCTTTCTTT
>TRBJ1-5|TRBV28|TRBD1|NA
CASSPGGDSNQPQHF
TGTGCCAGCTCCCCAGGGGGCGATAGCAATCAGCCCCAGCATTTT
>TRBJ1-2|TRBV5-5|TRBD1|NA
CASTQQGADYGYTF
TGTGCCAGCACCCAACAGGGGGCGGACTATGGCTACACCTTC
>TRBJ2-4|TRBV5-4|TRBD2|NA
CASSPHGLAGGGDIQYF
TGTGCCAGCAGCCCCCACGGACTAGCGGGAGGAGGGGACATTCAGTACTTC
>TRBJ2-1|TRBV11-3|NA|NA
CASSLGGEGTYNEQFF
TGTGCCAGCAGCCTAGGGGGGGAGGGAACCTACAATGAGCAGTTCTTC
>TRBJ2-5|TRBV5-1|NA|NA
CASSLEAGEETQYF
TGCGCCAGCAGCTTGGAAGCAGGGGAAGAGACCCAGTACTTC
>TRBJ1-1|TRBV4-2|NA|few
CASSQGMFYMNTEAFF
TGTGCCAGCAGCCAAGGTATGTTTTACATGAACACTGAAGCTTTCTTT
>TRBJ1-2|TRBV6-1|TRBD1|NA
CASSVRTGDGYTF
TGTGCCAGCAGTGTAAGGACAGGGGATGGCTACACCTTC
>TRBJ1-4|TRBV7-2|NA|NA
CASSRDRATNEKLFF
TGTGCCAGCAGCAGAGACCGAGCAACTAATGAAAAACTGTTTTTT
>TRBJ2-7|TRBV4-1|NA|NA
CASSQGRANYEQYF
TGCGCCAGCAGCCAAGGACGAGCGAACTACGAGCAGTACTTC
>TRBJ1-4|TRBV18|NA|NA
CASSPPDVATNEKLFF
TGTGCCAGCTCACCACCGGACGTTGCAACTAATGAAAAACTGTTTTTT
>TRBJ2-7|TRBV10-2|TRBD1|NA
CASKGIRDRIYEQYF
TGCGCCAGCAAAGGGATACGGGACAGAATCTACGAGCAGTACTTC
>TRBJ1-1|TRBV19|TRBD1|once
CASSIDRGNTEAFF
TGTGCCAGTAGTATCGACAGGGGAAACACTGAAGCTTTCTTT
>TRBJ1-1|TRBV27|NA|NA
CASRGLGNTEAFF
TGTGCCAGCAGGGGGCTGGGTAACACTGAAGCTTTCTTT
>TRBJ2-7|TRBV7-9|NA|NA
CASSLAVSSYEQYF
TGTGCCAGCAGCTTAGCTGTGAGCTCCTACGAGCAGTACTTC
>TRBJ1-5|TRBV28|NA|NA
CASRTGTYQPQHF
TGTGCCAGCAGAACCGGGACATATCAGCCCCAGCATTTT
>TRBJ2-3|TRBV6-5|TRBD1|NA
CASRREGATTDTQYF
TGTGCCAGCAGAAGAGAGGGGGCGACGACAGATACGCAGTATTTT
>TRBJ2-1|TRBV27|TRBD2|few
CASSPPGGSGRLKIPYNEQFF
TGTGCCAGCAGTCCCCCTGGGGGTAGCGGGAGGCTCAAGATCCCCTACAATGAGCAGTTCTTC
>TRBJ2-1|TRBV2|TRBD2|NA
CASRQSSGGAHNEQFF
TGTGCCAGCAGACAATCTAGCGGGGGGGCGCACAATGAGCAGTTCTTC
>TRBJ2-2|TRBV10-1|NA|NA
CASARTPGTGELFF
TGCGCCAGCGCCCGGACGCCGGGGACCGGGGAGCTGTTTTTT
>TRBJ2-3|TRBV9|NA|NA
CASSVTKIGGGTDTQYF
TGTGCCAGCAGCGTTACCAAAATCGGCGGGGGCACAGATACGCAGTATTTT
>TRBJ1-4|TRBV20-1|NA|NA
CSVEKNEKLFF
TGCAGTGTGGAGAAGAATGAAAAACTGTTTTTT
>TRBJ1-1|TRBV4-3|TRBD1|NA
CASSQGQGRGTEAFF
TGCGCCAGCAGCCAAGGACAGGGGCGGGGCACTGAAGCTTTCTTT
>TRBJ2-3|TRBV18|NA|few
CASSPPSGNTDTQYF
TGTGCCAGCTCACCACCAAGCGGAAACACAGATACGCAGTATTTT
>TRBJ2-3|TRBV7-9|TRBD2|NA
CATQSGTSGRWDTQYF
TGTGCCACCCAGTCGGGGACTAGCGGGAGGTGGGATACGCAGTATTTT
>TRBJ2-3|TRBV11-2|NA|NA
CASRASSTDTQYF
TGTGCCAGCCGAGCCTCGAGCACAGATACGCAGTATTTT
>TRBJ2-3|TRBV18|NA|NA
CASSPPLGPSTDTQYF
TGTGCCAGCTCACCCCCCCTGGGGCCTAGCACAGATACGCAGTATTTT
>TRBJ2-7|TRBV5-5|NA|medium-sized
CASSLQQQSYEQYF
TGTGCCAGCAGCTTGCAACAGCAGTCCTACGAGCAGTACTTC
>TRBJ2-1|TRBV2|NA|NA
CASSERGNEQFF
TGTGCCAGCAGTGAACGAGGCAATGAGCAGTTCTTC
>TRBJ2-7|TRBV5-1|TRBD1|NA
CASSDGGRGPSSYEQYF
TGCGCCAGCAGCGATGGGGGTAGGGGGCCGAGCTCCTACGAGCAGTACTTC
>TRBJ2-7|TRBV7-2|NA|NA
CASSPGPPRSSYEQYF
TGTGCCAGCAGCCCGGGCCCACCGAGGAGCTCCTATGAGCAGTACTTC
>TRBJ2-1|TRBV27|NA|once
CASSSTDINEQFF
TGTGCCAGCAGTTCTACGGACATCAATGAGCAGTTCTTC
>TRBJ2-1|TRBV19|TRBD1|few
CASRTTGSSYNEQFF
TGTGCCAGTAGGACGACAGGGAGCTCCTACAATGAGCAGTTCTTC
>TRBJ2-5|TRBV7-9|TRBD2|NA
CASSKGTSGGHREETQYF
TGTGCCAGCAGCAAGGGGACTAGCGGGGGCCATAGAGAAGAGACCCAGTACTTC
>TRBJ2-1|TRBV4-1|NA|NA
CASSLSRGYNEQFF
TGCGCCAGCAGCCTGTCCCGGGGGTACAATGAGCAGTTCTTC
>TRBJ1-3|TRBV6-1|NA|once
CASSEARYLLSGNTIYF
TGTGCCAGCAGTGAAGCGCGATATTTACTCTCTGGAAACACCATATATTTT
>TRBJ2-5|TRBV12-2|NA|NA
CASRLRTGREETQYF
TGTGCAAGTCGCTTAAGGACAGGGCGGGAAGAGACCCAGTACTTC
>TRBJ2-3|TRBV7-9|NA|NA
CASSSPSGLNHEDTQYF
TGTGCCAGCTCATCTCCCAGCGGACTCAATCACGAGGATACGCAGTATTTT